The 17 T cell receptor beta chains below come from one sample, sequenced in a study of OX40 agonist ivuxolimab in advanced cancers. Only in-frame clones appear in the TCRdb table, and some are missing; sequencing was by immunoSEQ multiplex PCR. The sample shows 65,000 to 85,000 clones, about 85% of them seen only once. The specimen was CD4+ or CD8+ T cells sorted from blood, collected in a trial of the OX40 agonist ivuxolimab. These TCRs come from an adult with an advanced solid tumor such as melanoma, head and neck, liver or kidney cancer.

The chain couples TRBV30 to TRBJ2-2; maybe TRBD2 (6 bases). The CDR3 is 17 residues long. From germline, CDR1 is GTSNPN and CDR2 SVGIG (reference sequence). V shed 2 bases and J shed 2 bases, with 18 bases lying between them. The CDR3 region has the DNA TGTGCCTGGAGTTCCGGGGCCTTGGGGGGTAACACCGGGGAGCTGTTTTTT. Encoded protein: CAWSSGALGGNTGELFF.

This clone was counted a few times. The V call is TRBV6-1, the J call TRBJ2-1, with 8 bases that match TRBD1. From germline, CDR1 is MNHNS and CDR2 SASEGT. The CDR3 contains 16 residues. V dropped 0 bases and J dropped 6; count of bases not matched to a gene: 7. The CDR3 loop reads CASSEASGQGGNEQFF. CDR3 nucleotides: TGTGCCAGCAGTGAAGCATCTGGACAGGGCGGCAATGAGCAGTTCTTC.

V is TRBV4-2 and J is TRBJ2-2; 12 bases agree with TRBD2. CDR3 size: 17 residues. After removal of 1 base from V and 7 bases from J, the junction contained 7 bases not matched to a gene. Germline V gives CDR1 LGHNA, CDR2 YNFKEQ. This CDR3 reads CASSQVRTSGIDGELFF. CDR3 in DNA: TGTGCCAGCAGCCAAGTTAGGACTAGCGGGATCGACGGGGAGCTGTTTTTT.

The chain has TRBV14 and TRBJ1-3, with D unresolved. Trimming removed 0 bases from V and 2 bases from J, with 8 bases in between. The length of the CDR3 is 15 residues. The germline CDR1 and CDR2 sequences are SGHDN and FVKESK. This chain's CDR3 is CASSQERGPGNTIYF. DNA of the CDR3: TGTGCCAGCAGCCAAGAACGCGGACCTGGAAACACCATATATTTT.

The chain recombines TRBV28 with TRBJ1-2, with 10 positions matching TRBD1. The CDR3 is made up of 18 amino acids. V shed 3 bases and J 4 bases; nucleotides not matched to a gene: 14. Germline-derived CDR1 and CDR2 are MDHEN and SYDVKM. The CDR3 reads CASSLWTGGIRSVYGYTF. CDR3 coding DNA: TGTGCCAGCAGTTTGTGGACAGGGGGGATACGTTCGGTCTATGGCTACACCTTC.

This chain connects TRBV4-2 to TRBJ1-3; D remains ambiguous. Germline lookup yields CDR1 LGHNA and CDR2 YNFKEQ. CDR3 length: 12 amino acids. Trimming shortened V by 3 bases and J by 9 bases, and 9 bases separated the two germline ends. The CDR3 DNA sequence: TGTGCCAGCAGCCAGGAGGGTGGCACCATATATTTT. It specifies CASSQEGGTIYF.

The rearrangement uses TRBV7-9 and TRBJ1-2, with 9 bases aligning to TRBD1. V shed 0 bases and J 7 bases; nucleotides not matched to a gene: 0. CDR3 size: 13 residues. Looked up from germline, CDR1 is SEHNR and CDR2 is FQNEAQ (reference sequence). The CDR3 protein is CASSLATGGGYTF. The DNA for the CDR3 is TGTGCCAGCAGCTTAGCGACAGGGGGTGGCTACACCTTC.

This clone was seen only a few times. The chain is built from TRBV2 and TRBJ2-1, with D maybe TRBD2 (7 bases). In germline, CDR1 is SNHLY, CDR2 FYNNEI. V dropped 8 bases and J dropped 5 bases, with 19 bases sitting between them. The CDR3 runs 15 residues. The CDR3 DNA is TGTGCCAGCGCTTTGAGGGGGGGCTTGAACAATGAGCAGTTCTTC. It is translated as CASALRGGLNNEQFF.

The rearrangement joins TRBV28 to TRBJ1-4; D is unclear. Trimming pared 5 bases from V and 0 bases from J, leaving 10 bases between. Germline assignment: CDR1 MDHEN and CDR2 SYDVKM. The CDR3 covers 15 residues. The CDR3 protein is CASSESGATNEKLFF. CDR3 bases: TGTGCCAGCAGTGAATCAGGCGCAACTAATGAAAAACTGTTTTTT.

The chain's CDR3 is CASSIGQGSTEAFF. The CDR3 DNA reads as TGTGCCAGTAGTATCGGTCAGGGTAGCACTGAAGCTTTCTTT. This chain joins TRBV19 and TRBJ1-1, with TRBD1 as a possible D gene (5 bases). Germline V gene data show CDR1 as LNHDA and CDR2 as SQIVND (reference sequence). This CDR3 region has 14 residues. V gave up 3 bases and J gave up 4 bases, with 12 bases separating them.

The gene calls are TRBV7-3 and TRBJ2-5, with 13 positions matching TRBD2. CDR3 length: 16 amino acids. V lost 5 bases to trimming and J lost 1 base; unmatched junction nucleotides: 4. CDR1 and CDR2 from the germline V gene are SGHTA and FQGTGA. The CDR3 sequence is CASSPLAGGSQETQYF. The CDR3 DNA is TGTGCCAGCAGCCCACTAGCGGGAGGGAGCCAAGAGACCCAGTACTTC.

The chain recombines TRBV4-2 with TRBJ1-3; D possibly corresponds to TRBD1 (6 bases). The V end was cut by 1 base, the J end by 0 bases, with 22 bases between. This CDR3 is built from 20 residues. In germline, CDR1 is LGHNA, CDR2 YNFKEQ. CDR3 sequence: CASSQVSVGWGGSSGNTIYF. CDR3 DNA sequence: TGTGCCAGCAGCCAAGTTTCGGTCGGGTGGGGGGGCTCCTCTGGAAACACCATATATTTT.

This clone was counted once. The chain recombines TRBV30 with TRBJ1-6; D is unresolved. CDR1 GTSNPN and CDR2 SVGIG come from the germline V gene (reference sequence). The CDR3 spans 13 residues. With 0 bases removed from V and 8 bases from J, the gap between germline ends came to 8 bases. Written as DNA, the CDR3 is TGTGCCTGGAGTGTACGAGAATATTCACCCCTCCACTTT. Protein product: CAWSVREYSPLHF.

The CDR3 DNA reads as TGCGCCAGCAGCCAAGATCGAGCGGGGGGCGTCACAGATACGCAGTATTTT. This gives the protein CASSQDRAGGVTDTQYF. The V gene is TRBV4-1, the J gene TRBJ2-3; 9 bases are a match to TRBD2. The germline gives CDR1 MGHRA, CDR2 YSYEKL. The V and J ends lost 0 bases and 2 bases, in that order; junction bases with no gene match: 6. The CDR3 covers 17 residues.

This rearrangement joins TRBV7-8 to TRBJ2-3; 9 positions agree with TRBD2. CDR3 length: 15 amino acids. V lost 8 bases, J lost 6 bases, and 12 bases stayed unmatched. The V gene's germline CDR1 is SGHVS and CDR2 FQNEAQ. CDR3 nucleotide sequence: TGTGCCAGCCTCCTCGTAGCGGGAGTATCGGATACGCAGTATTTT. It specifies CASLLVAGVSDTQYF.

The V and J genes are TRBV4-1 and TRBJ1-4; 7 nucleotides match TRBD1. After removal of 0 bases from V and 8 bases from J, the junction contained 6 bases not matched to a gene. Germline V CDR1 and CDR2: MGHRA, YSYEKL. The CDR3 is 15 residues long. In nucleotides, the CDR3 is TGCGCCAGCAGCCAAGAGGCCGACAGGGAGGAAAAACTGTTTTTT. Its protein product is CASSQEADREEKLFF.

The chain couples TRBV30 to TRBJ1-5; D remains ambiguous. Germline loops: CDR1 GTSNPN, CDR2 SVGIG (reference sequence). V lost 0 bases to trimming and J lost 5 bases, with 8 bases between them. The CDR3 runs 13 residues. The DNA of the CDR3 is TGTGCCTGGAGTGTACAAAGGGATCAGCCCCAGCATTTT. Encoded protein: CAWSVQRDQPQHF.